This entry lists 10 T cell receptor beta chains sequenced from one sample in a study of T-cell reconstitution after alpha-beta-depleted transplantation in children. Library preparation (for TCRbeta) was performed with unique molecular identifiers. TCRdb reanalysed the PCR reads using MiXCR and keeps one entry per CDR3 protein. The sample holds roughly 160,000 distinct CDR3 sequences, over 8.5% seen once. Specimen: PBMCs, collected before TCRalphabeta/CD19-depleted stem cell transplant. The receptors come from a boy aged 2 to 10 with acute myeloid leukemia, due to receive a stem cell transplant.

This clonotype was recorded at least ten times. This sequence joins TRBV5-1 and TRBJ2-1; 7 positions agree with TRBD1. CDR3 length: 15 amino acids. The germline V gene has CDR1 SGHRS and CDR2 YFSETQ. The trim removed 5 bases at V and 5 bases at J, leaving 10 bases unmatched. CDR3 in amino acids: CASRLTGTAHNEQFF. The CDR3 bases are TGCGCCAGCAGGCTGACCGGGACAGCTCACAATGAGCAGTTCTTC.

In this sample, this clonotype turned up many times. This chain joins TRBV15 and TRBJ2-5, with 7 nucleotides matching TRBD1. Germline V gives CDR1 LNHNV, CDR2 YYDKDF (reference sequence). V gave up 3 bases and J gave up 6 bases; unmatched junction bases: 7. The CDR3 runs to 14 residues. This CDR3 is CATSSHDRAQTQYF. In nucleotides, the CDR3 is TGTGCCACCAGCAGCCACGACAGGGCACAGACCCAGTACTTC.

This clonotype has a count of ten or more. The J gene is TRBJ2-2, the V gene TRBV5-1, with D uncertain. Trimming stripped 0 bases from V and 9 bases from J, with 9 bases between. Germline CDR1 and CDR2: SGHRS and YFSETQ. The CDR3 spans 13 residues. The CDR3 coding sequence is TGCGCCAGCAGCTTGGGGTCGGGCAGGGAGCTGTTTTTT. Protein: CASSLGSGRELFF.

This clonotype was detected ten times or more. The gene calls are TRBV6-1 and TRBJ1-4; D is ambiguous. CDR1 is MNHNS and CDR2 is SASEGT in the germline V gene. The V and J ends lost 6 bases and 4 bases respectively, with 15 bases between them. The CDR3 is 15 residues long. The CDR3 DNA follows: TGTGCCAGCAGCCTCGCCCCGGACCTTAATGAAAAACTGTTTTTT. This translates into CASSLAPDLNEKLFF.

The sample holds many counts of this clonotype. The rearrangement links TRBV20-1 to TRBJ2-1, with TRBD1 matching 8 bases. V lost 5 bases to trimming and J lost 9 bases; unmatched junction nucleotides: 12. The CDR3 spans 14 residues. Germline V gene sequence: CDR1 DFQATT, CDR2 SNEGSKA (reference sequence). The CDR3 loop is CSAPPGRGRGEQFF. The CDR3 DNA reads TGCAGTGCTCCCCCAGGCAGGGGGCGAGGTGAGCAGTTCTTC.

This clonotype was recorded at least ten times. This chain joins TRBV28 and TRBJ2-1, with a tentative D call TRBD2 (6 bases). V was shortened by 2 bases and J by 0 bases, with 11 bases between the two germline ends. Germline loops: CDR1 MDHEN, CDR2 SYDVKM. The CDR3 runs to 16 residues. The CDR3 here is CASSLPGLGSYNEQFF. As DNA, the CDR3 is TGTGCCAGCAGTTTACCGGGACTGGGCTCCTACAATGAGCAGTTCTTC.

This clonotype was seen repeatedly, ten times or more. The chain has TRBV12-3 or TRBV12-4 and TRBJ2-1; D call uncertain. The CDR3 consists of 15 residues. V shed 2 bases and J shed 5 bases, with 13 bases lying between them. The CDR3 here is CASSLPGSVNNEQFF. CDR3 coding DNA: TGTGCCAGCAGTTTACCGGGCAGCGTCAACAATGAGCAGTTCTTC.

The chain uses TRBV19 and TRBJ1-1; D not resolved. The CDR3 covers 16 residues. Germline lookup yields CDR1 LNHDA and CDR2 SQIVND (reference sequence). V was trimmed by 6 bases and J by 4 bases, leaving 21 bases between them. Here the CDR3 DNA reads TGTGCCAGTAGCCCCCTCCGTTCGGGGAGAGTCACTGAAGCTTTCTTT. This encodes CASSPLRSGRVTEAFF.

Ten or more counts support this clonotype. The V and J genes are TRBV10-3 and TRBJ2-7, with a weak D call TRBD2 (5 bases). With 4 bases removed from V and 2 bases from J, the gap between germline ends came to 15 bases. Germline V gene data show CDR1 as ENHRY and CDR2 as SYGVKD. The CDR3 loop spans 15 amino acids. The CDR3 nucleotides are TGTGCCATCAGTGTAGGACTCACCGAAACCTACGAGCAGTACTTC. It yields the protein CAISVGLTETYEQYF.

This clonotype came up many times. A read error may produce the germline difference seen at one junction end. This chain connects TRBV4-1 to TRBJ2-1; 9 bases agree with TRBD1. CDR3 length: 17 amino acids. From germline, CDR1 is MGHRA and CDR2 YSYEKL. CDR3 region: CAISQEGTGWARNEQFF. CDR3 sequence (DNA): TGCGCCATCAGCCAGGAGGGGACAGGGTGGGCCCGCAATGAGCAGTTCTTC.